A selection of T cell receptor beta chains follows, all from one sample in a study of blood T cell repertoires in COVID-19. Sequencing was performed with immunoSEQ multiplex PCR; in TCRdb, only in-frame clones are kept and a portion is missing. The sample gives around 100,000 clones, roughly 90% of which show up once; 5% to 6.5% is in the top ten. Source material: peripheral blood. The receptor source for this set is a human donor in a cohort sampled during active COVID-19. CDR3s include the opening cysteine and the closing phenylalanine or tryptophan. The order of the fields is J gene, clone size, D gene, V gene, CDR3 protein, CDR3 DNA. D genes are given only for firm matches. Rows may omit the clone size; those that give it use once, few, many or a size class.

TRBJ1-5,-,TRBD1,TRBV15,CATSREDRGINQPQHF,TGTGCCACCAGCAGGGAGGACAGGGGAATCAATCAGCCCCAGCATTTT
TRBJ1-1,-,TRBD1,TRBV2,CAKGQINTEAFF,TGTGCCAAGGGACAGATTAACACTGAAGCTTTCTTT
TRBJ2-2,-,TRBD2,TRBV27,CASSQKLGLAGGPAGELFF,TGTGCCAGCAGTCAGAAACTGGGACTAGCGGGGGGGCCCGCCGGGGAGCTGTTTTTT
TRBJ1-1,once,-,TRBV5-6,CASSARLAKNTEAFF,TGTGCCAGCAGCGCGAGGCTGGCGAAGAACACTGAAGCTTTCTTT
TRBJ2-7,-,-,TRBV4-2,CASSQDNEQYF,TGTGCCAGCAGCCAAGATAACGAGCAGTACTTC
TRBJ2-3,-,-,TRBV9,CASSSGQEGYYTDTQYF,TGTGCCAGCAGCTCAGGACAGGAGGGTTACTACACAGATACGCAGTATTTT
TRBJ2-1,few,-,TRBV3-1/TRBV3-2,CASSQAVGPADEQFF,TGTGCCAGCAGCCAAGCTGTGGGCCCCGCCGATGAGCAGTTCTTC
TRBJ2-2,-,-,TRBV6-2/TRBV6-3,CASSYFPKGFGTGELFF,TGTGCCAGCAGTTACTTCCCCAAGGGGTTTGGGACCGGGGAGCTGTTTTTT
TRBJ2-3,-,-,TRBV5-1,CASSLALVEDTQYF,TGCGCCAGCAGCTTGGCTCTAGTGGAAGATACGCAGTATTTT
TRBJ1-2,-,-,TRBV3-1/TRBV3-2,CASSLHRDDSIVYGYTF,TGTGCCAGCAGCCTACACAGGGATGATTCGATAGTGTATGGCTACACCTTC
TRBJ1-1,-,-,TRBV5-1,CASSLQRGMGLNTEAFF,TGCGCCAGCAGCTTGCAGCGGGGTATGGGTTTGAACACTGAAGCTTTCTTT
TRBJ1-1,-,-,TRBV30,CASQWGGTEAFF,TGTGCCTCCCAATGGGGGGGCACTGAAGCTTTCTTT
TRBJ1-5,few,-,TRBV9,CASSLLGAGEPQHF,TGTGCCAGCAGCCTTCTAGGGGCGGGGGAGCCCCAGCATTTT
TRBJ1-1,-,-,TRBV5-6,CASSLESYGFAEAFF,TGTGCCAGCAGCTTGGAGTCTTACGGTTTCGCTGAAGCTTTCTTT
TRBJ2-6,-,TRBD2,TRBV5-1,CASSLAGSGGYSGANVLTF,TGCGCCAGCAGCTTGGCCGGGAGCGGGGGGTACTCTGGGGCCAACGTCCTGACTTTC
TRBJ2-2,-,-,TRBV27,CASAPPRVTNTGELFF,TGTGCCAGCGCGCCCCCGAGGGTCACGAACACCGGGGAGCTGTTTTTT
TRBJ2-6,-,TRBD2,TRBV4-1,CASSQAIRPTSVNSGANVLTF,TGCGCCAGCAGCCAAGCCATAAGGCCGACTAGCGTTAACTCTGGGGCCAACGTCCTGACTTTC
TRBJ1-2,-,-,TRBV28,CASSFGSYGYTF,TGTGCCAGCAGTTTTGGCAGCTATGGCTACACCTTC
TRBJ2-7,-,TRBD2,TRBV6-5,CASSYSAAGDSYEQYF,TGTGCCAGCAGTTACTCGGCAGCGGGGGACTCCTACGAGCAGTACTTC
TRBJ2-1,once,TRBD2,TRBV9,CASSSGTSGYNEQFF,TGTGCCAGCAGCTCCGGGACTAGCGGCTACAATGAGCAGTTCTTC
TRBJ2-5,-,-,TRBV5-4,CASSSTGSQETQYF,TGTGCCAGCAGTTCGACGGGGAGCCAAGAGACCCAGTACTTC
TRBJ2-3,-,-,TRBV2,CASRLGRTSTDTQYF,TGTGCCAGCAGGTTGGGTCGGACTAGCACAGATACGCAGTATTTT